Listed below are T cell receptor beta chains from one sample, sequenced in a study of monozygotic twins with inflammatory bowel disease. TCRdb reprocessed the 5' RACE reads, keeping one entry per CDR3 protein, no DNA. The sample has about 300,000 distinct CDR3 sequences; the top ten hold 5.5% to 6.5%. The sample was blood. These receptors came from a human donor with ulcerative colitis or Crohn's disease, or a healthy co-twin of an affected twin (not recorded which). The CDR3 runs from the conserved cysteine through the conserved F or W.

cdr3_aa	v_call	j_call
CAITRTGANQPQHF	TRBV6-2/TRBV6-3	TRBJ1-5
CASSAPTGRMDIQYF	TRBV2	TRBJ2-4
CASNKGMSSYNEQFF	TRBV2	TRBJ2-1
CASRRVDRGNNSPLHF	TRBV5-1	TRBJ1-6
CAITGQGGYEQYF	TRBV10-3	TRBJ2-7
CASSFNSIPVGSKLNTQYF	TRBV28	TRBJ2-3
CASRVTVQETQYF	TRBV5-1	TRBJ2-5
CALGWIAASKTQYF	TRBV12-3/TRBV12-4	TRBJ2-5
CASRVAGGPDTQYF	TRBV7-2	TRBJ2-3
CASSQNYAGGELFF	TRBV3-1	TRBJ2-2
CASSSIGRAVFF	TRBV5-1	TRBJ2-1
CASHRGRGTQYF	TRBV6-2/TRBV6-3	TRBJ2-5
CASTQPPWTPGRYEQYF	TRBV12-3/TRBV12-4	TRBJ2-7
CASSLVLQTQYF	TRBV7-9	TRBJ2-5
CASSPTEERGRQGYTF	TRBV3-1	TRBJ1-2
CATSSLNTIYF	TRBV24-1	TRBJ1-3
CSAPQAGLSSYNEQFF	TRBV20-1	TRBJ2-1
CASSRRPGGQSYNEQFF	TRBV3-1	TRBJ2-1